This T cell receptor (beta chain) was captured in a study of T cells after yellow fever vaccination. Study-wide context: In the case of low-cell-number fractions, SMART-Seq v4 Ultra Low Input was used for preparation.

Template-switching 5'RACE yielded the TCR cDNA; a universal primer site and UMIs were added in the process. TCRdb processed the 5' RACE reads anew with MiXCR; each CDR3 protein has one entry. The sample records about 340,000 distinct CDR3 sequences, around 4.1% being singletons. Germline V CDR1 and CDR2: MNHEY, SVGEGT. The CDR3 is 17 residues long. J was trimmed by 0 bases and V by 6 bases; bases with no gene match: 11. This sequence joins TRBV6-2 or TRBV6-3 and TRBJ2-3; 8 bases fit TRBD1. The sample here was PBMCs, taken 5 days after the yellow fever booster vaccination. The clonotype originates from a man younger than 35 who received the YFV17D yellow fever vaccine. CDR3 residues: CASRHLRTGPSTDTQYF. The CDR3 nucleotides read TGTGCCAGCAGACACCTGCGGACAGGGCCTAGCACAGATACGCAGTATTTT.